The source of this T cell receptor (beta chain) is a study of shared clonotypes between healthy human individuals. Study-wide results and caveats: A reduction in generation probabilities was seen for non-shared clonotypes relative to those shared by all four donors.

The CDR3 extends over 16 amino acids. Trimming removed 6 bases at V and 6 bases at J, with 23 bases between. Looked up from germline, CDR1 is MDHEN and CDR2 is SYDVKM. A remark on this clone: Antigen specificity is unknown.

Produced via immunoSEQ multiplex PCR; TCRdb's table is partial and in-frame only. Among a few million clones, approximately 93% were seen once, and the ten largest hold 0.3% to 0.4%. Each of the donors was a healthy adult who was HIV-negative and had not had a recent acute infection or vaccination. The sequencing input was naive CD4+ T cells from PBMCs. Subset of the sample: CD45RA+ positively selected. This TCR came from a man between 18 and 29 years old in good health. Some clones in this sample may be carry-over from other donors' samples. V gene TRBV28 combines with J gene TRBJ1-1; no reliable D call. CDR3 in amino acids: CASRLLSSPTGAEAFF. The CDR3 DNA follows: TGTGCCAGCAGGCTGCTGAGTAGCCCGACTGGGGCTGAAGCTTTCTTT.